This T cell receptor beta chain was recorded in a study of blood T cell repertoires in COVID-19. With 1 base removed from V and 0 bases from J, the gap between germline ends came to 7 bases. The CDR3 loop spans 15 amino acids. From germline, CDR1 is KGHSH and CDR2 LQKENI. Participants spanned ages about 18 to 100 years and resided in roughly 22 US areas. Libraries were prepared by immunoSEQ multiplex PCR; TCRdb keeps only in-frame clonotypes and omits some of them. This sample has fewer than 350,000 clones, with around 85% found just once. This chain joins TRBV18 and TRBJ2-1; D may be TRBD2 (5 bases). The material sequenced was PBMCs or T cells enriched from blood (not recorded which). This receptor was obtained from a woman aged 25 to 39 who had been exposed to COVID-19. The CDR3 DNA is TGTGCCAGCTCACCACGGGGAGACTCCTACAATGAGCAGTTCTTC. This sequence encodes CASSPRGDSYNEQFF.